The clone carrying this T cell receptor beta chain has just a few counts. Other DNA sequences within the sample encode an identical CDR3. The record originates from a study of blood T cell repertoires in COVID-19. Using immunoSEQ multiplex PCR, the repertoire was profiled, and TCRdb retains in-frame clones only, with some absent. The sample holds about 74,000 clones, about 91% seen once. J gave up 4 bases and V 3 bases, and 1 base lay outside the gene matches. The CDR3 is made up of 13 amino acids. Germline values: CDR1 LGHDT, CDR2 YNNKEL (reference sequence). The origin of this receptor is a woman older than 75 with acute or convalescent COVID-19. The sequencing sample was made of peripheral blood. The chain carries TRBV3-1 (or the pseudogene TRBV3-2) and TRBJ1-1; 8 nucleotides align to TRBD1. The CDR3 coding sequence is TGTGCCAGCAGCCAGGACAGGGTCACTGAAGCTTTCTTT. As protein: CASSQDRVTEAFF.